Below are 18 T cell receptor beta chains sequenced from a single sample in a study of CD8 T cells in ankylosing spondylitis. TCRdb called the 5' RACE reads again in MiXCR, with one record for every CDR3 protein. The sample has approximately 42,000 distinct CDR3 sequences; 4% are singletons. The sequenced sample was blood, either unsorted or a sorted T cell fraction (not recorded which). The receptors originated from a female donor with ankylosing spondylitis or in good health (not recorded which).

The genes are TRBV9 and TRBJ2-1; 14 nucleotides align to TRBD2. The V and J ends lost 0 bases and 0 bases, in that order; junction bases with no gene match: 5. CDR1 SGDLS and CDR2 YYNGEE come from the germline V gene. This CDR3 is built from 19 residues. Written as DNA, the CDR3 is TGTGCCAGCAGCGTAGGGACTAGCGGGGGGCTAAGCTCCTACAATGAGCAGTTCTTC. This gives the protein CASSVGTSGGLSSYNEQFF.

Here the CDR3 reads CASSVGGGQGAPNTGELFF. CDR3 coding DNA: TGTGCCAGCAGCGTAGGGGGGGGGCAGGGAGCCCCCAACACCGGGGAGCTGTTTTTT. This chain uses TRBV9 with TRBJ2-2; tentative D call: TRBD2 (7 bases). Germline values: CDR1 SGDLS, CDR2 YYNGEE. This CDR3 comprises 19 residues. V dropped 0 bases and J dropped 2 bases, with 20 bases sitting between them. Together with reference TRBV9 and TRBJ2-2, the CDR3 gives the full variable domain: DSGVTQTPKHLITATGQRVTLRCSPRSGDLSVYWYQQSLDQGLQFLIQYYNGEERAKGNILERFSAQQFPDLHSELNLSSLELGDSALYFCASSVGGGQGAPNTGELFFGEGSRLTVL.

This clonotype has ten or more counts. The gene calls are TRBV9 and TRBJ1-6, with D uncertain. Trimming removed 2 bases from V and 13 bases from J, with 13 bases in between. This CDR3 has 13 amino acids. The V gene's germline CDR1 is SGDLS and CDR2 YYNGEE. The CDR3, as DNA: TGTGCCAGCAGCGTTTCCCCCGATAACCCCCTCCACTTT. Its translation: CASSVSPDNPLHF. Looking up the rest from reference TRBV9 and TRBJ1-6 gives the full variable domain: DSGVTQTPKHLITATGQRVTLRCSPRSGDLSVYWYQQSLDQGLQFLIQYYNGEERAKGNILERFSAQQFPDLHSELNLSSLELGDSALYFCASSVSPDNPLHFGNGTRLTVT.

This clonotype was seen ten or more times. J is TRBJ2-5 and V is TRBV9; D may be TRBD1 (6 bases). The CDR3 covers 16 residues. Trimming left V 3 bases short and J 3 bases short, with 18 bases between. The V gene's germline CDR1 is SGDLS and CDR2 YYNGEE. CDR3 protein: CASSAILQGKKETQYF. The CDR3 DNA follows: TGTGCCAGCAGCGCGATACTACAGGGCAAAAAAGAGACCCAGTACTTC.

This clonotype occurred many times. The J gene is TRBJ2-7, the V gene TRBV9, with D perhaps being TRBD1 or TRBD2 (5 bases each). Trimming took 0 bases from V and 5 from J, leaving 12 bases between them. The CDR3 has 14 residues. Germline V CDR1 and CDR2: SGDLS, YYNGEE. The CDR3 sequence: CASSVGGTADEQYF. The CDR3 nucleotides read TGTGCCAGCAGCGTAGGTGGGACCGCGGACGAGCAGTACTTC.

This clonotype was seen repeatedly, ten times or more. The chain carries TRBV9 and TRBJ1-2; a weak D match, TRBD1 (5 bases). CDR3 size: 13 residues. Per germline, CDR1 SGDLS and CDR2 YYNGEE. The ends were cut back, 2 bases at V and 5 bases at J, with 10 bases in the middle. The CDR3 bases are TGTGCCAGCAGCGTTACCGGGACGTATGGCTACACCTTC. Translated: CASSVTGTYGYTF.

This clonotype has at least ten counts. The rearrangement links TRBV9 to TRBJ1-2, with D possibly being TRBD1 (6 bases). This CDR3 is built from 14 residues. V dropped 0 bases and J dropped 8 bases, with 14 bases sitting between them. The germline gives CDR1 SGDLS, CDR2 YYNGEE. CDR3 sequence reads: CASSVDRVGYGYTF. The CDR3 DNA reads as TGTGCCAGCAGCGTAGACAGGGTGGGGTACGGCTACACCTTC. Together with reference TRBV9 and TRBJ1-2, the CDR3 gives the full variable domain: DSGVTQTPKHLITATGQRVTLRCSPRSGDLSVYWYQQSLDQGLQFLIQYYNGEERAKGNILERFSAQQFPDLHSELNLSSLELGDSALYFCASSVDRVGYGYTFGSGTRLTVV.

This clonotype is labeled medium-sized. CDR3 sequence: CASSLRQGEGTDTQYF. The CDR3 region has the DNA TGTGCCAGCAGCCTTAGACAGGGAGAAGGCACAGATACGCAGTATTTT. The V gene is TRBV9, the J gene TRBJ2-3; 7 nucleotides align to TRBD1. V shed 4 bases, J shed 1 base, and the junction held 9 bases outside the gene matches. The CDR3 spans 16 residues. Germline lookup yields CDR1 SGDLS and CDR2 YYNGEE. Together with reference TRBV9 and TRBJ2-3, the CDR3 gives the full variable domain: DSGVTQTPKHLITATGQRVTLRCSPRSGDLSVYWYQQSLDQGLQFLIQYYNGEERAKGNILERFSAQQFPDLHSELNLSSLELGDSALYFCASSLRQGEGTDTQYFGPGTRLTVL.

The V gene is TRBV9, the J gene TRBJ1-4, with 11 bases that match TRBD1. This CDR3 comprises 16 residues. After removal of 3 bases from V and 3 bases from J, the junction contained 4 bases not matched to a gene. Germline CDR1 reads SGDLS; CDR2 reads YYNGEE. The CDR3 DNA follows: TGTGCCAGCAGCGCAGGACAGGGGGCTCCTAATGAAAAACTGTTTTTT. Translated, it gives CASSAGQGAPNEKLFF. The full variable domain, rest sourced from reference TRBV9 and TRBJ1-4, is DSGVTQTPKHLITATGQRVTLRCSPRSGDLSVYWYQQSLDQGLQFLIQYYNGEERAKGNILERFSAQQFPDLHSELNLSSLELGDSALYFCASSAGQGAPNEKLFFGSGTQLSVL.

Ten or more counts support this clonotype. The CDR3 DNA is TGTGCCAGCAGCCCGGGACAGGGAGGAGGGCATGGCTACACCTTC. This gives the protein CASSPGQGGGHGYTF. The J gene is TRBJ1-2, the V gene TRBV9, with TRBD1 matching 9 bases. Trimming removed 4 bases from V and 6 bases from J; junction bases left unmatched: 10. Germline V lookup: CDR1 SGDLS, CDR2 YYNGEE. The CDR3 totals 15 residues.

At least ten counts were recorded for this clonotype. CDR3 sequence reads: CASSVGAGGYEQYF. The DNA for the CDR3 is TGTGCCAGCAGCGTAGGGGCAGGGGGCTACGAGCAGTACTTC. The rearrangement links TRBV9 to TRBJ2-7, with 7 bases aligning to TRBD1. This CDR3 has 14 amino acids. The junction had 3 bases not matched to a gene; V was cut back by 0 bases and J by 3 bases. CDR1 and CDR2 from the germline V gene are SGDLS and YYNGEE.

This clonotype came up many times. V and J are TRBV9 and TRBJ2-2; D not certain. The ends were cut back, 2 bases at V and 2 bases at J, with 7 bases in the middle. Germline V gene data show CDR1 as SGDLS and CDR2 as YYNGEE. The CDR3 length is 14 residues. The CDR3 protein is CASSVQTNTGELFF. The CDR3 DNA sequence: TGTGCCAGCAGCGTTCAGACCAACACCGGGGAGCTGTTTTTT.

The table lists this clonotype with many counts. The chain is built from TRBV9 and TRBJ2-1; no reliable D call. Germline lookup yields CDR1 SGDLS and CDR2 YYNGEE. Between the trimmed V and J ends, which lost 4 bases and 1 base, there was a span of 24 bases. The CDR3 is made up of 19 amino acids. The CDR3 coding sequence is TGTGCCAGCAGCACTAACCCTTTTCCGACCTCCCAGTCCTACAATGAGCAGTTCTTC. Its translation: CASSTNPFPTSQSYNEQFF. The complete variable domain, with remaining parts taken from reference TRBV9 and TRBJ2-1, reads DSGVTQTPKHLITATGQRVTLRCSPRSGDLSVYWYQQSLDQGLQFLIQYYNGEERAKGNILERFSAQQFPDLHSELNLSSLELGDSALYFCASSTNPFPTSQSYNEQFFGPGTRLTVL.

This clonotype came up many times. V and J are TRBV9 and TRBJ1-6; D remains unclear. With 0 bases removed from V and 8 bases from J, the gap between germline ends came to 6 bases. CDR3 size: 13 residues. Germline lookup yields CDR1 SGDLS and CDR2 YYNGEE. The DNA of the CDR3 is TGTGCCAGCAGCGTAGCGACCGATTCACCCCTCCACTTT. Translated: CASSVATDSPLHF.

CDR3 protein: CASSVAGADFYEQYF. The DNA of the CDR3 is TGTGCCAGCAGCGTAGCAGGGGCCGACTTCTACGAGCAGTACTTC. The chain uses TRBV9 and TRBJ2-7; D might be TRBD1 (6 bases). Looked up from germline, CDR1 is SGDLS and CDR2 is YYNGEE. The V end lost 0 bases, the J end lost 3 bases, and 13 bases lay between the germline ends. The CDR3 extends over 15 amino acids.

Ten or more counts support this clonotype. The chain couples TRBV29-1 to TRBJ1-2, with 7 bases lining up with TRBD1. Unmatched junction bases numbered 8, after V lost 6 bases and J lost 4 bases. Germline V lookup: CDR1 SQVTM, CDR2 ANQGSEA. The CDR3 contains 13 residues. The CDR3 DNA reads TGCAGCGTCGCAGGGGGTAGAGGCTATGGCTACACCTTC. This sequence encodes CSVAGGRGYGYTF.

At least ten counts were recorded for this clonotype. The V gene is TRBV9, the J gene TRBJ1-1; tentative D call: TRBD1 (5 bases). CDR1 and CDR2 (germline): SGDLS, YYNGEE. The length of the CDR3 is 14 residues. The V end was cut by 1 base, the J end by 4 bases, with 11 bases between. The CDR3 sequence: CASSVTQGATEAFF. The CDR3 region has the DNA TGTGCCAGCAGCGTAACCCAAGGGGCCACTGAAGCTTTCTTT.

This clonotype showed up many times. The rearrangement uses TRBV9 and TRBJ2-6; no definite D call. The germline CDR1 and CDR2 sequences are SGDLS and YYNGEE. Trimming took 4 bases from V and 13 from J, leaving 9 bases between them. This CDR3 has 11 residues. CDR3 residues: CASSLPGVLTF. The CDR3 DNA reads TGTGCCAGCAGCCTCCCTGGGGTCCTGACTTTC.